This is a list of T cell receptor beta chains from one sample in a study of metastatic and nonmetastatic thyroid tumors. With MiXCR, TCRdb called clones anew from the PCR reads. The table lists about 85,000 clones, 8% to 9.5% of them singletons, with 8.8% in the top ten. Sequencing was performed on blood. The receptors stem from a female donor with papillary thyroid cancer or a benign thyroid nodule (not recorded which). Some clones in this sample may be carry-over from other donors' samples. Each CDR3 is given with its conserved first and last residue. A D gene is named only where the DNA matches it firmly. A row's size may be missing; if present it is once, few, many or a size class.

clone_size	d_call	v_call	j_call	cdr3_aa	cdr3_nt
many	.	TRBV19	TRBJ1-5	CASSIRGSNQPQHF	TGTGCCAGTAGTATTAGGGGGAGCAATCAGCCCCAGCATTTT
many	TRBD1	TRBV2	TRBJ2-7	CASSETTRGLGEQYF	TGTGCCAGCAGTGAAACAACCAGGGGGCTGGGCGAGCAGTACTTC
many	.	TRBV5-6	TRBJ2-7	CASSSRYEQYF	TGTGCCAGCAGTTCCCGTTACGAGCAGTACTTC
.	.	TRBV5-1	TRBJ2-2	CASSLEGAGQHTGELFF	TGCGCCAGCAGCTTGGAAGGGGCAGGGCAGCACACCGGGGAGCTGTTTTTT
many	.	TRBV6-5	TRBJ2-3	CASSYSDTQYF	TGTGCCAGCAGTTACTCGGATACGCAGTATTTT
.	TRBD1	TRBV15	TRBJ1-1	CATSRGQGVNEAFF	TGTGCCACCAGCAGGGGACAGGGGGTGAATGAAGCTTTCTTT
many	.	TRBV27	TRBJ1-1	CASSFGGGPYTEAFF	TGTGCCAGCAGTTTCGGCGGGGGGCCTTACACTGAAGCTTTCTTT
many	TRBD1	TRBV6-1	TRBJ1-2	CASKILDRVYGYTF	TGTGCCAGCAAAATTCTCGACAGGGTCTATGGCTACACCTTC
few	.	TRBV30	TRBJ1-2	CAWSRRNSYGYTF	TGTGCCTGGAGTCGACGGAACTCCTATGGCTACACCTTC
many	TRBD2	TRBV4-1	TRBJ2-3	CASSRRAGGLTDTQYF	TGCGCCAGCAGCAGGCGAGCGGGGGGCCTCACAGATACGCAGTATTTT
many	.	TRBV20-1	TRBJ2-7	CSAAPGAYEQYF	TGCAGTGCCGCCCCTGGGGCCTACGAGCAGTACTTC
many	.	TRBV28	TRBJ1-1	CASRKGYNTEAFF	TGTGCCAGCAGGAAGGGTTACAACACTGAAGCTTTCTTT
many	.	TRBV20-1	TRBJ1-2	CSARPGTTNYGYTF	TGCAGTGCTAGGCCCGGGACAACGAACTATGGCTACACCTTC
.	TRBD1	TRBV5-1	TRBJ1-2	CASSHGQGNYGYTF	TGCGCCAGCAGTCACGGACAGGGGAACTATGGCTACACCTTC
many	TRBD2	TRBV2	TRBJ2-3	CASSAESWTSGTDTQYF	TGTGCCAGCAGTGCAGAATCATGGACTAGCGGCACAGATACGCAGTATTTT
few	TRBD2	TRBV9	TRBJ2-1	CASSVASGGGYNEQFF	TGTGCCAGCAGCGTAGCCTCTGGCGGGGGTTACAATGAGCAGTTCTTC
.	TRBD1	TRBV7-8	TRBJ2-4	CASSQNDRGLAKNIQYF	TGTGCCAGCAGCCAAAACGACAGGGGGCTAGCCAAAAACATTCAGTACTTC
many	TRBD1	TRBV6-1	TRBJ1-4	CASSEGTGYKKLFF	TGTGCCAGCAGTGAGGGGACAGGGTATAAAAAACTGTTTTTT
many	.	TRBV11-1	TRBJ2-1	CASSPNLAGSYNEQFF	TGTGCCAGCAGCCCAAATCTCGCAGGATCCTACAATGAGCAGTTCTTC
many	TRBD2	TRBV20-1	TRBJ2-1	CSASKSSSGGLYNEQFF	TGCAGTGCTAGTAAGAGCTCTAGCGGGGGCCTCTACAATGAGCAGTTCTTC
.	.	TRBV20-1	TRBJ2-7	CSAREAASYEQYF	TGCAGTGCTAGAGAGGCCGCTTCCTACGAGCAGTACTTC
few	.	TRBV6-4	TRBJ2-1	CASSQCRNEQFF	TGTGCCAGCAGTCAGTGTAGGAATGAGCAGTTCTTC
many	.	TRBV6-2/TRBV6-3	TRBJ2-2	CASSYSISLNRVNTGELFF	TGTGCCAGCAGTTACTCGATAAGTTTGAACAGGGTGAACACCGGGGAGCTGTTTTTT
many	TRBD2	TRBV12-3/TRBV12-4	TRBJ2-3	CASSSSGGVADTQYF	TGTGCCAGCAGTTCTAGCGGGGGGGTCGCAGATACGCAGTATTTT
many	.	TRBV5-8	TRBJ1-5	CASTYGWQANQPQHF	TGTGCCAGCACCTATGGGTGGCAGGCCAATCAGCCCCAGCATTTT
many	.	TRBV9	TRBJ1-6	CASSVGGSPLHF	TGTGCCAGCAGCGTAGGGGGGTCACCCCTCCACTTT
many	.	TRBV7-3	TRBJ2-2	CASSSRGLTGELFF	TGTGCCAGCAGCTCCCGGGGCCTCACCGGGGAGCTGTTTTTT
many	.	TRBV24-1	TRBJ2-5	CATSDNPHKGETQYF	TGTGCCACCAGTGACAACCCCCACAAGGGAGAGACCCAGTACTTC
many	.	TRBV28	TRBJ1-1	CASSPPQEVTEAFF	TGTGCCAGCAGTCCCCCGCAGGAGGTCACTGAAGCTTTCTTT
.	.	TRBV20-1	TRBJ1-1	CSAIRGASSEAFF	TGCAGTGCTATTCGCGGGGCGAGTAGTGAAGCTTTCTTT
many	TRBD1	TRBV12-3/TRBV12-4	TRBJ2-4	CASSQTGITKNIQYF	TGTGCCAGCAGTCAGACAGGGATCACCAAAAACATTCAGTACTTC
.	.	TRBV6-2/TRBV6-3	TRBJ2-7	CASNAGTKHGEQYF	TGTGCCAGCAATGCCGGGACCAAGCACGGCGAGCAGTACTTC
many	.	TRBV5-6	TRBJ1-3	CASSYNRVLANTIYF	TGTGCCAGCAGCTATAACAGGGTTTTGGCAAACACCATATATTTT
few	.	TRBV18	TRBJ2-7	CASSPHQGTTEQYF	TGTGCCAGCTCACCACACCAGGGGACGACCGAGCAGTACTTC
few	TRBD2	TRBV6-2/TRBV6-3	TRBJ2-3	CASSGGGADTQYF	TGTGCCAGCAGTGGGGGGGGGGCAGATACGCAGTATTTT
many	TRBD1	TRBV5-1	TRBJ1-2	CASSRGLAYGYTF	TGCGCCAGCAGCAGGGGGCTTGCATATGGCTACACCTTC
many	.	TRBV12-3/TRBV12-4	TRBJ1-4	CASSYYRATNEKLFF	TGTGCCAGCAGTTACTACAGGGCAACTAATGAAAAACTGTTTTTT
many	.	TRBV6-2/TRBV6-3	TRBJ1-6	CASRGGGNSPLHF	TGTGCCAGCAGGGGCGGTGGTAATTCACCCCTCCACTTT
.	.	TRBV27	TRBJ2-2	CASMVLVSNTGELFF	TGTGCCAGCATGGTCCTAGTTTCGAACACCGGGGAGCTGTTTTTT
many	TRBD2	TRBV6-5	TRBJ2-7	CASSYDASGGPLYEQYF	TGTGCCAGCAGTTACGACGCTAGCGGGGGGCCCCTCTACGAGCAGTACTTC
.	.	TRBV7-3	TRBJ2-1	CASSPTGTHQGEQFF	TGTGCCAGCAGCCCAACCGGGACACACCAAGGTGAGCAGTTCTTC
many	.	TRBV6-1	TRBJ2-5	CASSALSTQETQYF	TGTGCCAGCAGTGCCCTCTCGACCCAAGAGACCCAGTACTTC
many	.	TRBV9	TRBJ2-5	CASSVRDEKQETQYF	TGTGCCAGCAGCGTCCGGGACGAAAAACAAGAGACCCAGTACTTC
many	TRBD2	TRBV4-2	TRBJ2-7	CASSQELGGVPSYEQYF	TGTGCCAGCAGCCAAGAGCTCGGGGGGGTACCCTCCTACGAGCAGTACTTC
many	TRBD1	TRBV24-1	TRBJ2-7	CATSDPTGQGSYEQYF	TGTGCCACCAGTGACCCAACGGGACAGGGATCCTACGAGCAGTACTTC
.	TRBD1	TRBV15	TRBJ2-1	CATKQGAMVNEQFF	TGTGCCACCAAACAGGGGGCGATGGTAAATGAGCAGTTCTTC
many	TRBD2	TRBV20-1	TRBJ2-5	CSAETSPHQETQYF	TGCAGTGCCGAGACTAGCCCCCACCAAGAGACCCAGTACTTC